The present entry profiles one T cell receptor beta chain with its context. The germline CDR1 and CDR2 sequences are LGHNA and YNFKEQ. The V gene end was trimmed by 4 bases and the J gene end by 2 bases; junction bases not matched to a gene: 8. The CDR3 covers 16 residues. The data originate from a study of PD-L1 blockade in urothelial cancer. Study in general: Prior exposure to chemotherapy in patients amounted to 0 to 3 regimens received. Blood analysis was done at 3 weeks (second dose) and 6 weeks after treatment began. Typically, measured as a median, blood samples had about 140,000 T cells.

Only in-frame clones appear in the TCRdb table, and some are missing; sequencing was by immunoSEQ multiplex PCR. The sample includes 90,000 to 130,000 clones, approximately 90% of them seen just once. This sample's time point: peripheral blood 6 weeks after treatment start. This rearrangement joins TRBV4-2 to TRBJ2-7; 10 nucleotides agree with TRBD2. The material sequenced was PBMCs, taken around atezolizumab (anti-PD-L1) treatment. The clonotype originates from a man aged 60-69 years with urothelial cancer. Written as DNA, the CDR3 is TGTGCCAGCAGCCGCATTGGGACTAGCGCCACCTACGAGCAGTACTTC. It specifies CASSRIGTSATYEQYF.